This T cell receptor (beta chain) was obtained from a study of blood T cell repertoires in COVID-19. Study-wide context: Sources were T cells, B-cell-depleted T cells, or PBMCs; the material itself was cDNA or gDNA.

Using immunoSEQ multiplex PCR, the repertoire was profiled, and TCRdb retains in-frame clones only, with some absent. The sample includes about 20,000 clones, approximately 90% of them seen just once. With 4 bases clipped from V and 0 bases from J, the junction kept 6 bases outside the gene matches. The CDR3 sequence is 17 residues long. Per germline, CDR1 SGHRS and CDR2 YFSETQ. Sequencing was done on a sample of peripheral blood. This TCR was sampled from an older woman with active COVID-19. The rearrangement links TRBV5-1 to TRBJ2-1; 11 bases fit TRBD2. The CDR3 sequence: CASSTGTSGHSYNEQFF. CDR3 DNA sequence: TGCGCCAGCAGCACAGGGACTAGCGGCCACTCCTACAATGAGCAGTTCTTC.